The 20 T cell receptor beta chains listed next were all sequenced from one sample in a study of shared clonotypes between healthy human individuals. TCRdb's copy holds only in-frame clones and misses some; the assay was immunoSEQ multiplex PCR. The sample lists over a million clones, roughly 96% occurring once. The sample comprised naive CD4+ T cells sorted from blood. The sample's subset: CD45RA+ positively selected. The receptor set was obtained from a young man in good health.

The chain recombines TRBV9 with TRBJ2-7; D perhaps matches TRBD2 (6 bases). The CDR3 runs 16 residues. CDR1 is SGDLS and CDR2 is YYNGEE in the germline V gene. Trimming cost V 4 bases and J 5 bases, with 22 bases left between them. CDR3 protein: CASSPRPGRSADEQYF. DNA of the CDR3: TGTGCCAGCAGCCCCAGACCCGGGAGATCCGCTGACGAGCAGTACTTC.

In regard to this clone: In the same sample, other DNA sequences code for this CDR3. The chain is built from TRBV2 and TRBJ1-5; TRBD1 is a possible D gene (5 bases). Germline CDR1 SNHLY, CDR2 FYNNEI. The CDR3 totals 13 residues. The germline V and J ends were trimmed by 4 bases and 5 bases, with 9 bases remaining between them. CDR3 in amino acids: CASSAQGDQPQHF. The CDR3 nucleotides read TGTGCCAGCAGTGCCCAGGGCGATCAGCCCCAGCATTTT.

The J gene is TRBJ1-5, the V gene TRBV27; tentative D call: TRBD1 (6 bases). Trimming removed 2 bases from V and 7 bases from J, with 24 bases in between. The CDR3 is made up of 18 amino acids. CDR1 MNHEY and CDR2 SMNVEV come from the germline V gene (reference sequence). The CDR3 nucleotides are TGTGCCAGCAGTTTAACAGGGTTCGCTGAAACAAGGGGGCAGCCCCAGCATTTT. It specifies CASSLTGFAETRGQPQHF.

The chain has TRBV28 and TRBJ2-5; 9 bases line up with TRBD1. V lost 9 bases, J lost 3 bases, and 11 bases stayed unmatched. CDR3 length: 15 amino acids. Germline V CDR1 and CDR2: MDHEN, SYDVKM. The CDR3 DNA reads TGTGCCAGTGGGGACCGGGACAGGGTAGAAGAGACCCAGTACTTC. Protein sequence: CASGDRDRVEETQYF.

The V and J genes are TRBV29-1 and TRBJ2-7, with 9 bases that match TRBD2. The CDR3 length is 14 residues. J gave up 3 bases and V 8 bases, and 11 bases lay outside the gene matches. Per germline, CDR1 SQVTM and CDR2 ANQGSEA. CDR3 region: CSMRRLAVCYEQYF. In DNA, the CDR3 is TGCAGCATGAGGCGACTAGCGGTGTGCTACGAGCAGTACTTC.

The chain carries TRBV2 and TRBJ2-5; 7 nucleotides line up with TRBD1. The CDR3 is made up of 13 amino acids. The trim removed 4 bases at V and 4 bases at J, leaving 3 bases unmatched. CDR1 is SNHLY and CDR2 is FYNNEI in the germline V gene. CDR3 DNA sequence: TGTGCCAGCAGTGGAGGACAGGCAGAGACCCAGTACTTC. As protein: CASSGGQAETQYF.

CDR3 DNA: TGTGCCAGCAGCTCTCAGCGATATAGCAATCAGCCCCAGCATTTT. Translation gives CASSSQRYSNQPQHF. The V and J genes are TRBV7-2 and TRBJ1-5; D is undetermined. The CDR3 has 15 residues. Germline assignment: CDR1 SGHTA and CDR2 FQGNSA. V was trimmed by 4 bases and J by 0 bases, leaving 10 bases between them. Complete variable domain (other parts from reference TRBV7-2 and TRBJ1-5): GAGVSQSPSNKVTEKGKDVELRCDPISGHTALYWYRQSLGQGLEFLIYFQGNSAPDKSGLPSDRFSAERTGGSVSTLTIQRTQQEDSAVYLCASSSQRYSNQPQHFGDGTRLSIL.

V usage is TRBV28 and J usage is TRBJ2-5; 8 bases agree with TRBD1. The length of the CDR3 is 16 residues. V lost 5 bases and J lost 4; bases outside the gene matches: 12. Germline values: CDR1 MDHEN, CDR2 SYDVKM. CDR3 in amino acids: CASSQFRDRNVETQYF. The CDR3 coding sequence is TGTGCCAGCAGTCAATTCCGGGACAGGAATGTAGAGACCCAGTACTTC.

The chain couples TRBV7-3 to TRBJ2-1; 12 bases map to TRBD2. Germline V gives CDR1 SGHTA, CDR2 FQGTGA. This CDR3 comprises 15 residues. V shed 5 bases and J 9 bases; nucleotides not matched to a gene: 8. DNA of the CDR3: TGTGCCAGCAGCACGAGACTAGCGGGAGTGGGTGAGCAGTTCTTC. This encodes CASSTRLAGVGEQFF.

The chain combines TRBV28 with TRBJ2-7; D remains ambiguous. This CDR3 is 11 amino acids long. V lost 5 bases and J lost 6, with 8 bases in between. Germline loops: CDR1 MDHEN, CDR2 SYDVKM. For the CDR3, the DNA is TGTGCCAGCAGTCACTCAAGCGAGCAGTACTTC. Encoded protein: CASSHSSEQYF. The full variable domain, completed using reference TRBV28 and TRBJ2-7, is DVKVTQSSRYLVKRTGEKVFLECVQDMDHENMFWYRQDPGLGLRLIYFSYDVKMKEKGDIPEGYSVSREKKERFSLILESASTNQTSMYLCASSHSSEQYFGPGTRLTVT.

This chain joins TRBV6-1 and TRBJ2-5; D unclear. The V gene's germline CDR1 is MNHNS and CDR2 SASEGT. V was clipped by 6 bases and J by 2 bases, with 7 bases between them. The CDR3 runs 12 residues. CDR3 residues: CASRGRQETQYF. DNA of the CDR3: TGTGCCAGCAGAGGACGACAAGAGACCCAGTACTTC.

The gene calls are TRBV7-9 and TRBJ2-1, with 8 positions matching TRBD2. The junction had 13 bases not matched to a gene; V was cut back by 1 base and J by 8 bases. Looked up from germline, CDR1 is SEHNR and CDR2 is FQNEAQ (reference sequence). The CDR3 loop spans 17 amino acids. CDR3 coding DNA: TGTGCCAGCAGCTTAGTTCGCGGGAGGCCCAACGGGGATGAGCAGTTCTTC. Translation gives CASSLVRGRPNGDEQFF. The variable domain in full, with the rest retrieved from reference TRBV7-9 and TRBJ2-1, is DTGVSQNPRHKITKRGQNVTFRCDPISEHNRLYWYRQTLGQGPEFLTYFQNEAQLEKSRLLSDRFSAERPKGSFSTLEIQRTEQGDSAMYLCASSLVRGRPNGDEQFFGPGTRLTVL.

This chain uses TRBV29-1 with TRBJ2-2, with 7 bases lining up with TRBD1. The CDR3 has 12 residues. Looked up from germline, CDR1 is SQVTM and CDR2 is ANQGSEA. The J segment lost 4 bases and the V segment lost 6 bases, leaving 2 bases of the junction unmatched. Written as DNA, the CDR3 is TGCAGCGTAACAGGGGCCACCGGGGAGCTGTTTTTT. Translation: CSVTGATGELFF.

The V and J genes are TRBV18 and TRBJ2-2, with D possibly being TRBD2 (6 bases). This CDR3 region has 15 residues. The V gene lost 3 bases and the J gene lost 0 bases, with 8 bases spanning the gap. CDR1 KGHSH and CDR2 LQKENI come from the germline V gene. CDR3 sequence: CASSPLAPNTGELFF. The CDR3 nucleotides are TGTGCCAGCTCACCTCTAGCGCCGAACACCGGGGAGCTGTTTTTT.

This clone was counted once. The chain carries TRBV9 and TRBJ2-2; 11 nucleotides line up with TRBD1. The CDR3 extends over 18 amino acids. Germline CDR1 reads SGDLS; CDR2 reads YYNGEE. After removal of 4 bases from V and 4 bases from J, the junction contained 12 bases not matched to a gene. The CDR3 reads CASSLPLGQGASTGELFF. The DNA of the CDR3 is TGTGCCAGCAGCCTTCCCCTAGGACAGGGGGCATCCACCGGGGAGCTGTTTTTT.

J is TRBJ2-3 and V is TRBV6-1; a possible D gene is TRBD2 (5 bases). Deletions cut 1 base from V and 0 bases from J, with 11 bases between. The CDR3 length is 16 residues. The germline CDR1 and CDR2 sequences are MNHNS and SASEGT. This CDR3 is CASSEGSAASTDTQYF. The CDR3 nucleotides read TGTGCCAGCAGTGAAGGGTCAGCGGCTAGCACAGATACGCAGTATTTT.

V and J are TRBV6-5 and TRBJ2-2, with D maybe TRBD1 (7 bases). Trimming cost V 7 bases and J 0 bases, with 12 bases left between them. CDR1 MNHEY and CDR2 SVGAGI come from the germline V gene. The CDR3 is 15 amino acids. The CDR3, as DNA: TGTGCCAGCATTTCCAGGGGGGCGAACACCGGGGAGCTGTTTTTT. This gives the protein CASISRGANTGELFF.

The CDR3 nucleotides are TGTGCCAGCAGCTTAGTCTCTAGCGGGGGGGAAGAGACCCAGTACTTC. It yields the protein CASSLVSSGGEETQYF. The rearrangement links TRBV7-2 to TRBJ2-5, with 12 bases matching TRBD2. V was pared by 1 base and J by 3 bases, with 3 bases of the junction left unmatched. This CDR3 spans 16 amino acids. Germline CDR1 is SGHTA and CDR2 is FQGNSA.

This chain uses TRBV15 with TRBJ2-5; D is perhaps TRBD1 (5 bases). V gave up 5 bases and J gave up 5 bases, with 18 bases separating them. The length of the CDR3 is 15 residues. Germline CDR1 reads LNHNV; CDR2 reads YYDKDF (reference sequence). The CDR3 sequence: CATSPGLGRVETQYF. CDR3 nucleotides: TGTGCCACCAGCCCCGGCCTTGGCAGGGTCGAGACCCAGTACTTC.

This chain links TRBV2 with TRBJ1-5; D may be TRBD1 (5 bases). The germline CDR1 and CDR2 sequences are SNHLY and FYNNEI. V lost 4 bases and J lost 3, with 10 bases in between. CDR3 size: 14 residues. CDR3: CASSVDSINQPQHF. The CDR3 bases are TGTGCCAGCAGTGTCGACAGTATCAATCAGCCCCAGCATTTT.